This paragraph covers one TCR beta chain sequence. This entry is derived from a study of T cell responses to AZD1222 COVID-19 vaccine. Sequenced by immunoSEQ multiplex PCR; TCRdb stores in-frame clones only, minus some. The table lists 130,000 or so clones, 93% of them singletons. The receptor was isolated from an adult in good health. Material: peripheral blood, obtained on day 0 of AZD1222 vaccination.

The CDR3 protein is CASSQEGRLNYGYTF. As DNA, the CDR3 is TGTGCCAGCAGCCAAGAGGGACGGCTTAACTATGGCTACACCTTC. The rearrangement links TRBV14 to TRBJ1-2, with a possible D match to TRBD1 (5 bases). The CDR3 covers 15 residues. Germline lookup yields CDR1 SGHDN and CDR2 FVKESK. V dropped 0 bases and J dropped 1 base, with 9 bases sitting between them.